A selection of T cell receptor beta chains follows, all from one sample in a study of shared clonotypes between healthy human individuals. Profiling relied on immunoSEQ multiplex PCR, and the TCRdb table lists in-frame clones only, not all of them. This table holds roughly 700,000 clones, over 65% found once. Sequencing was carried out using memory CD4+ T cells sorted from blood. These receptors were taken from a woman in her 30s in good health. CDR3s include the opening cysteine and the closing phenylalanine or tryptophan. The D gene is left open where the match is weak.

d_call v_call cdr3_aa
. TRBV7-9 CASSSGQGPSYEQYF
TRBD1 TRBV28 CASSFSGQGSGEQYF
TRBD1 TRBV6-1 CASTKRGQLDQPQHF
. TRBV28 CATFPPADNTGELFF
TRBD2 TRBV2 CASRGTSGTNEQFF
TRBD1 TRBV10-2 CASRGQGSGNTIYF
. TRBV11-2 CASRRGTEAFF
. TRBV25-1 CASSELSGIGANVLTF
. TRBV28 CASTGGPEQFF
. TRBV20-1 CSATPYNEQFF
TRBD2 TRBV5-1 CASRTSSSYNEQFF
. TRBV29-1 CSVEKTAETQYF
TRBD2 TRBV6-1 CASSWTSEGTNEQFF
. TRBV10-3 CAIAASRATDTQYF
TRBD1 TRBV18 CASSPLRDSNYDYTF
. TRBV19 CASSSAGPFNQPQHF
. TRBV5-1 CASSSSAGNSYNEQFF
. TRBV28 CASSFLGKADIQYF
. TRBV2 CASSVEKVKQYF
. TRBV20-1 CSASGRYEQYF
. TRBV5-1 CASSFLFTGSRNTEAFF
TRBD2 TRBV6-1 CAGRLAGGKDTQYF
. TRBV7-6 CASRRQPSEETQYF
TRBD2 TRBV5-4 CASSLASGSQETQYF
. TRBV9 CASSVGGSNTGELFF
. TRBV6-6 CASSYTTYEQYF
TRBD2 TRBV11-2 CASSSGLAGGGTGELFF
TRBD1 TRBV15 CATRRTGPFVGETYNEQFF
TRBD2 TRBV5-6 CASAGWGLAGETQYF
TRBD1 TRBV28 CASTPGTGVRQPQHF
TRBD2 TRBV5-1 CASSSGLADNEQFF
. TRBV5-1 CASSLQGQKNTEAFF